Following are 25 T cell receptor beta chains from one sample sequenced in a study of T-cell reconstitution after alpha-beta-depleted transplantation in children. As it was prepared, the TCRbeta library received unique molecular identifiers. TCRdb independently ran MiXCR on the PCR reads; one entry per CDR3 protein. The table shows about 980,000 distinct CDR3 sequences, with about 29% occurring only once. Sequencing was performed on PBMCs, mostly from graft donor cells, taken 360 days after TCRalphabeta/CD19-depleted stem cell transplant. The origin of the receptors is a boy in the first two years of life who had a stem cell transplant for SCID, so the T cells may come from the graft donor.

The chain recombines TRBV16 with TRBJ2-1; D not certain. Germline V gene data show CDR1 as KGHSY and CDR2 as FQNENV. The V and J ends lost 3 bases and 0 bases respectively, with 9 bases between them. The CDR3 extends over 15 amino acids. Here the CDR3 reads CASSHYGNSYNEQFF. CDR3 in DNA: TGTGCCAGCAGCCATTACGGTAACTCCTACAATGAGCAGTTCTTC.

This chain uses TRBV5-1 with TRBJ2-6, with 9 bases matching TRBD1. V was pared by 1 base and J by 1 base, with 6 bases of the junction left unmatched. CDR1 is SGHRS, CDR2 YFSETQ, per germline. The CDR3 sequence is 18 residues long. CDR3 in amino acids: CASSLRTGDVSGANVLTF. As DNA, the CDR3 is TGCGCCAGCAGCTTGAGGACAGGGGACGTATCTGGGGCCAACGTCCTGACTTTC.

At least ten counts were recorded for this clonotype. V and J are TRBV12-3 or TRBV12-4 and TRBJ1-3, with D possibly matching TRBD1 (6 bases). The CDR3 sequence is 14 residues long. V lost 6 bases and J lost 1, with 10 bases in between. The CDR3 nucleotides read TGTGCCAGCAGCCCGGACAGATCTGGAAACACCATATATTTT. Its protein product is CASSPDRSGNTIYF.

The sample holds one count of this clonotype. The chain uses TRBV28 and TRBJ2-3; 10 bases align to TRBD2. The V and J ends lost 3 bases and 4 bases, in that order; junction bases with no gene match: 10. The CDR3 extends over 17 amino acids. The germline CDR1 and CDR2 sequences are MDHEN and SYDVKM. The CDR3 sequence: CASSLLGLGTSADTQYF. The DNA for the CDR3 is TGTGCCAGCAGTTTGTTGGGTCTCGGGACTAGCGCAGATACGCAGTATTTT.

This chain links TRBV2 with TRBJ2-7; a possible D gene is TRBD2 (6 bases). The germline CDR1 and CDR2 sequences are SNHLY and FYNNEI. V was shortened by 1 base and J by 6 bases, with 25 bases between the two germline ends. There are 18 residues in the CDR3. This CDR3 reads CASSEGFVGLLHGGEQYF. The CDR3 nucleotides are TGTGCCAGCAGTGAAGGGTTCGTGGGACTCCTTCATGGTGGCGAGCAGTACTTC.

V is TRBV12-3 or TRBV12-4 and J is TRBJ1-2; perhaps TRBD1 as D (5 bases). With 6 bases removed from V and 2 bases from J, the gap between germline ends came to 16 bases. The CDR3 covers 15 residues. The CDR3 DNA sequence: TGTGCCAGCAGCTTAAGGCACCAGGGAAACTATGGCTACACCTTC. Its protein product is CASSLRHQGNYGYTF.

The rearrangement links TRBV18 to TRBJ2-7; 7 bases match TRBD1. CDR1 is KGHSH and CDR2 is LQKENI in the germline V gene. Germline trimming cut 3 bases from V and 2 bases from J; bases unmatched to any gene: 13. The CDR3 length is 17 residues. The DNA of the CDR3 is TGTGCCAGCTCACCTACAGGGGCGGACGATTCACCCTACGAGCAGTACTTC. It codes for CASSPTGADDSPYEQYF.

The chain combines TRBV30 with TRBJ1-4, with unresolved D. From germline, CDR1 is GTSNPN and CDR2 SVGIG (reference sequence). V lost 0 bases and J lost 10, with 6 bases in between. The length of the CDR3 is 11 residues. DNA for the CDR3: TGTGCCTGGAGTGTATTCGGAAAACTGTTTTTT. Protein product: CAWSVFGKLFF.

The chain couples TRBV6-1 to TRBJ2-7, with D perhaps matching TRBD1 (6 bases). There are 14 residues in the CDR3. Trimming stripped 5 bases from V and 3 bases from J, with 14 bases between. Germline assignment: CDR1 MNHNS and CDR2 SASEGT. CDR3 nucleotide sequence: TGTGCCAGCAGTCCACAGGGTCTGCGCTACGAGCAGTACTTC. It specifies CASSPQGLRYEQYF.

This clonotype was recorded a few times. This chain links TRBV18 with TRBJ2-7; a weak D match, TRBD2 (5 bases). There are 15 residues in the CDR3. Trimming took off 3 bases at V and 0 bases at J, with 12 bases between the two ends. CDR1 is KGHSH, CDR2 LQKENI, per germline. The CDR3 is CASSPGVLSSYEQYF. The DNA for the CDR3 is TGTGCCAGCTCACCCGGGGTGCTTAGCTCCTACGAGCAGTACTTC.

This clonotype was detected only a few times. The chain couples TRBV7-9 to TRBJ2-4, with 7 bases matching TRBD1. The CDR3 spans 15 residues. With 4 bases clipped from V and 1 base from J, the junction kept 4 bases outside the gene matches. In germline, CDR1 is SEHNR, CDR2 FQNEAQ (reference sequence). CDR3 nucleotides: TGTGCCAGCAGCTACCCACAGGGGGCCAAAAACATTCAGTACTTC. As protein: CASSYPQGAKNIQYF. Complete variable domain (other parts from reference TRBV7-9 and TRBJ2-4): DTGVSQNPRHKITKRGQNVTFRCDPISEHNRLYWYRQTLGQGPEFLTYFQNEAQLEKSRLLSDRFSAERPKGSFSTLEIQRTEQGDSAMYLCASSYPQGAKNIQYFGAGTRLSVL.

This clonotype was detected only a few times. CDR3 coding DNA: TGTGCCAGCAGTTCCCCAACTTCGAGCGGGGGGGCCAGCTCCTACGAGCAGTACTTC. It is translated as CASSSPTSSGGASSYEQYF. V usage is TRBV28 and J usage is TRBJ2-7; 10 nucleotides align to TRBD2. V shed 4 bases and J 0 bases; nucleotides not matched to a gene: 15. Germline CDR1 is MDHEN and CDR2 is SYDVKM. The CDR3 consists of 19 residues.

V and J are TRBV12-3 or TRBV12-4 and TRBJ2-1; D tentatively reads TRBD1 or TRBD2 (6 bases each). Deletions cut 4 bases from V and 3 bases from J, with 22 bases between. The CDR3 runs 18 residues. CDR3 sequence reads: CASSSPNEGGPVYNEQFF. DNA of the CDR3: TGTGCCAGCAGTTCCCCAAACGAGGGGGGCCCAGTCTACAATGAGCAGTTCTTC.

The sample holds a few counts of this clonotype. The V call is TRBV5-5, the J call TRBJ2-1; 10 bases align to TRBD1. V dropped 3 bases and J dropped 6; count of bases not matched to a gene: 6. This CDR3 spans 15 amino acids. The germline CDR1 and CDR2 sequences are SGHKS and YYEKEE (reference sequence). The CDR3 DNA sequence: TGTGCCAGCAGCTCTGGACAGGGGGAGATCAATGAGCAGTTCTTC. Translation gives CASSSGQGEINEQFF.

This chain joins TRBV6-5 and TRBJ2-7, with a possible D match to TRBD1 (5 bases). V lost 2 bases, J lost 3 bases, and 8 bases lay in between. Germline CDR1 MNHEY, CDR2 SVGAGI. The length of the CDR3 is 13 residues. CDR3 DNA sequence: TGTGCCAGCAGTTACGGCAGGGACTACGAGCAGTACTTC. Its translation is CASSYGRDYEQYF.

This clonotype appeared a single time. V and J are TRBV5-1 and TRBJ2-3, with 15 bases lining up with TRBD2. The length of the CDR3 is 16 residues. Germline V lookup: CDR1 SGHRS, CDR2 YFSETQ. The junction had 6 bases not matched to a gene; V was cut back by 4 bases and J by 6 bases. The CDR3 bases are TGCGCCAGCAGCCCCAACGGACTAGCGGGGGGGGATACGCAGTATTTT. Its translation: CASSPNGLAGGDTQYF.

The J gene is TRBJ2-3, the V gene TRBV11-1, with 11 bases matching TRBD2. Germline CDR1 SGHAT, CDR2 FQDESV (reference sequence). V lost 5 bases, J lost 2 bases, and 9 bases stayed unmatched. The CDR3 covers 17 residues. The CDR3 region has the DNA TGTGCCAGCAGCCAGGGACTAGCGGCCCCTACCACAGATACGCAGTATTTT. Encoded protein: CASSQGLAAPTTDTQYF.

The rearrangement joins TRBV28 to TRBJ1-2; D not certain. From germline, CDR1 is MDHEN and CDR2 SYDVKM. CDR3 length equals 10 residues. V was cut by 7 bases and J by 7 bases, with 7 bases left in between. The CDR3 DNA reads as TGTGCCAGCATGAGGGTTGGCTACACCTTC. This sequence encodes CASMRVGYTF.

This clonotype has just a few counts. This chain joins TRBV7-3 and TRBJ2-1, with 9 bases that match TRBD2. The germline V gene encodes CDR1 SGHTA and CDR2 FQGTGA. This CDR3 is 16 amino acids long. The V gene end was trimmed by 0 bases and the J gene end by 6 bases; junction bases not matched to a gene: 6. DNA of the CDR3: TGTGCCAGCAGCTTAACGTTTAGCGGGGGTGGCAATGAGCAGTTCTTC. Protein: CASSLTFSGGGNEQFF.

This clonotype was detected a few times. The gene calls are TRBV6-5 and TRBJ1-2; 7 nucleotides line up with TRBD1. Germline-derived CDR1 and CDR2 are MNHEY and SVGAGI. With 3 bases clipped from V and 4 bases from J, the junction kept 14 bases outside the gene matches. The CDR3 totals 17 residues. CDR3 sequence: CASSYLLGQGGIYGYTF. In nucleotides, the CDR3 is TGTGCCAGCAGTTATTTGCTCGGGCAGGGGGGGATCTATGGCTACACCTTC.

The chain uses TRBV15 and TRBJ1-6; TRBD1 is a possible D gene (5 bases). Germline loops: CDR1 LNHNV, CDR2 YYDKDF (reference sequence). The CDR3 totals 13 residues. V was shortened by 3 bases and J by 14 bases, with 14 bases between the two germline ends. The CDR3 sequence is CATSRSPRGTLHF. The DNA for the CDR3 is TGTGCCACCAGCAGGTCCCCTCGGGGGACCCTCCACTTT.

The rearrangement uses TRBV15 and TRBJ1-2; no firm D call. The CDR3 sequence is 14 residues long. Deletions cut 0 bases from V and 7 bases from J, with 12 bases between. CDR1 LNHNV and CDR2 YYDKDF come from the germline V gene (reference sequence). The CDR3: CATSRDRKEVGYTF. The CDR3 DNA reads as TGTGCCACCAGCAGAGATCGAAAGGAAGTTGGCTACACCTTC.

There are a few counts of this clonotype. J is TRBJ1-1 and V is TRBV4-2; perhaps TRBD1 as D (5 bases). Germline V lookup: CDR1 LGHNA, CDR2 YNFKEQ. V lost 1 base, J lost 6 bases, and 18 bases lay in between. The CDR3 covers 16 residues. The CDR3 is CASSQGVGEKPSEAFF. The CDR3 DNA reads TGTGCCAGCAGCCAAGGGGTGGGGGAGAAACCTTCTGAAGCTTTCTTT.

This chain joins TRBV5-1 and TRBJ2-1; TRBD2 matches at 9 bases. Trimming at V came to 0 bases and at J to 5 bases, leaving 12 bases not matched to a gene. The V gene's germline CDR1 is SGHRS and CDR2 YFSETQ. The CDR3 loop spans 18 amino acids. CDR3 loop: CASSLGLASGTKDNEQFF. The CDR3 DNA reads TGCGCCAGCAGCTTGGGATTAGCTAGCGGGACAAAGGACAATGAGCAGTTCTTC.

The chain links TRBV6-2 or TRBV6-3 to TRBJ1-1, with a tentative D call TRBD1 (6 bases). V lost 4 bases and J lost 4, with 19 bases in between. This CDR3 is built from 16 residues. Germline V gene data show CDR1 as MNHEY and CDR2 as SVGEGT. CDR3 nucleotides: TGTGCCAGCAGTTCCGCCCTTGGGGGGCGAGGCACTGAAGCTTTCTTT. It codes for CASSSALGGRGTEAFF.